This T cell receptor (beta chain) was sequenced for a study of beta chain features in type 1 diabetes. Study-wide results and limits: Since sequencing was performed on cDNA, cells with high TCR expression could be over-represented. Within each of all four CD4+ subsets, Type 1 diabetes patients had TCRB CDR3s that were moderately but significantly shorter. Across patients, naive, central memory and Treg TCRB repertoires exhibited apparently greater similarity than was observed across healthy donors. HLA influence on TCRB rearrangement stayed unresolved here.

Isolated RNA was reverse transcribed in full, so expressed TCRB transcripts were sequenced. Generated by immunoSEQ multiplex PCR, the TCRdb table keeps only in-frame clones and is missing some. The table shows under 850,000 clones, with roughly an eighth occurring only once. The CDR3 spans 17 residues. Germline CDR1 LGHNA, CDR2 YNFKEQ. Trimming at V came to 0 bases and at J to 8 bases, leaving 5 bases not matched to a gene. On this clone itself: Its matching antigen is unknown.

V is TRBV4-2 and J is TRBJ2-1; 15 nucleotides agree with TRBD2. The specimen sequenced was naive CD4+ T cells from blood. This TCR was sampled from a man aged 18 to 30 with type 1 diabetes. CDR3 residues: CASSQEVGLAGGDEQFF. The DNA of the CDR3 is TGTGCCAGCAGCCAAGAGGTGGGACTAGCGGGGGGTGATGAGCAGTTCTTC.